Listed below are T cell receptor beta chains from one sample, sequenced in a study of T-cell memory formation after mild COVID-19. Each CDR3 protein gets one entry after TCRdb re-called the 5' RACE reads with MiXCR. In the table there are 410,000 or so distinct CDR3 sequences, more than 20% of which are singletons. Sequenced input: PBMCs or a T cell subset sorted from them (not recorded which). The receptors were gathered from an adult woman who had mild COVID-19 (a few samples of this study predate the infection). Cell type and time point are not known. Both conserved end residues are part of each CDR3.

v_gene: TRBV3-1
j_gene: TRBJ2-5
CDR3aa: CASSPPKGLQYF

v_gene: TRBV5-1
j_gene: TRBJ2-1
CDR3aa: CASSLAGGVNEQFF

v_gene: TRBV3-1
j_gene: TRBJ2-7
CDR3aa: CASRAGVVDEQYF

v_gene: TRBV12-3/TRBV12-4
j_gene: TRBJ1-3
CDR3aa: CASRPEQGSGNTIYF

v_gene: TRBV25-1
j_gene: TRBJ2-1
CDR3aa: CASSGPLPSGSHNEQFF

v_gene: TRBV4-2
j_gene: TRBJ1-1
CDR3aa: CASSQGGDSGTEAFF

v_gene: TRBV5-6
j_gene: TRBJ2-1
CDR3aa: CASSSKGGEQFF

v_gene: TRBV7-3
j_gene: TRBJ2-3
CDR3aa: CASSLTTATSGERDTQYF

v_gene: TRBV6-2/TRBV6-3
j_gene: TRBJ1-1
CDR3aa: CASSYASKTGIGGGTEAFF

v_gene: TRBV9
j_gene: TRBJ2-7
CDR3aa: CASSVGPELNYEQYF

v_gene: TRBV6-1
j_gene: TRBJ2-5
CDR3aa: CASSTSSRTSGRQTQYF

v_gene: TRBV5-1
j_gene: TRBJ2-1
CDR3aa: CASSLQSVGLDEQFF

v_gene: TRBV30
j_gene: TRBJ1-1
CDR3aa: CAWSVGVGRLNTEAFF

v_gene: TRBV24-1
j_gene: TRBJ2-1
CDR3aa: CATSDGWTSGNNEQFF

v_gene: TRBV4-2
j_gene: TRBJ2-2
CDR3aa: CASSPRLAVAGELFF

v_gene: TRBV12-3/TRBV12-4
j_gene: TRBJ1-4
CDR3aa: CASSGPGTSDLATNEKLFF

v_gene: TRBV29-1
j_gene: TRBJ2-2
CDR3aa: CSVDKKNTGELFF

v_gene: TRBV4-2
j_gene: TRBJ2-7
CDR3aa: CASSQSGTGKKQYF

v_gene: TRBV2
j_gene: TRBJ2-6
CDR3aa: CASNPLSGANVLTF

v_gene: TRBV4-3
j_gene: TRBJ2-1
CDR3aa: CASSQGTGGYNEQFF

v_gene: TRBV7-2
j_gene: TRBJ1-5
CDR3aa: CASSLVGQGQPQHF

v_gene: TRBV5-6
j_gene: TRBJ1-6
CDR3aa: CASSYERTGGRNSPLHF

v_gene: TRBV5-1
j_gene: TRBJ2-3
CDR3aa: CASSVTSGGVTDTQYF

v_gene: TRBV7-9
j_gene: TRBJ2-7
CDR3aa: CASSLASGGLYEQYF

v_gene: TRBV7-8
j_gene: TRBJ2-7
CDR3aa: CASSFYGQLYEQYF

v_gene: TRBV4-3
j_gene: TRBJ2-3
CDR3aa: CASSQTVRGGGDTQYF

v_gene: TRBV29-1
j_gene: TRBJ2-7
CDR3aa: CSATWAFTYEQYF

v_gene: TRBV6-6
j_gene: TRBJ2-1
CDR3aa: CASSYRQAGYNEQFF

v_gene: TRBV2
j_gene: TRBJ2-5
CDR3aa: CASSEGHQETQYF

v_gene: TRBV11-2
j_gene: TRBJ2-3
CDR3aa: CASSPGTLTGTDTQYF

v_gene: TRBV7-2
j_gene: TRBJ2-7
CDR3aa: CASRSTRSGTPTTHEQYF

v_gene: TRBV5-1
j_gene: TRBJ2-2
CDR3aa: CASSSGQGAGELFF

v_gene: TRBV5-1
j_gene: TRBJ1-2
CDR3aa: CASSSENSPYTF

v_gene: TRBV7-9
j_gene: TRBJ1-2
CDR3aa: CASSLRQGSGYTF

v_gene: TRBV2
j_gene: TRBJ1-1
CDR3aa: CASRLVYTEAFF

v_gene: TRBV7-9
j_gene: TRBJ2-2
CDR3aa: CASSLASGANTGELFF

v_gene: TRBV29-1
j_gene: TRBJ2-3
CDR3aa: CSVRRGGTDTQYF

v_gene: TRBV12-3/TRBV12-4
j_gene: TRBJ2-3
CDR3aa: CASSSTGALGTDTQYF

v_gene: TRBV4-3
j_gene: TRBJ2-5
CDR3aa: CASSQDVLAGVKGGETQYF

v_gene: TRBV6-2/TRBV6-3
j_gene: TRBJ2-7
CDR3aa: CASRASGRRSYEQYF

v_gene: TRBV25-1
j_gene: TRBJ1-4
CDR3aa: CASSEWTGGRKLFF

v_gene: TRBV4-2
j_gene: TRBJ2-5
CDR3aa: CASSQEGQGETQYF

v_gene: TRBV18
j_gene: TRBJ1-4
CDR3aa: CASSPWTATNEKLFF

v_gene: TRBV7-2
j_gene: TRBJ2-3
CDR3aa: CASSRQGLRTDTQYF

v_gene: TRBV12-3/TRBV12-4
j_gene: TRBJ2-7
CDR3aa: CASSLSREQYF

v_gene: TRBV14
j_gene: TRBJ2-5
CDR3aa: CASSRWGTQYF

v_gene: TRBV7-2
j_gene: TRBJ2-5
CDR3aa: CASSARTGGAQTQYF

v_gene: TRBV5-5
j_gene: TRBJ2-7
CDR3aa: CASSFGGGSPYEQYF

v_gene: TRBV20-1
j_gene: TRBJ2-7
CDR3aa: CSAHPYRDSYEQYF

v_gene: TRBV20-1
j_gene: TRBJ2-7
CDR3aa: CSAEDRGRGYEQYF